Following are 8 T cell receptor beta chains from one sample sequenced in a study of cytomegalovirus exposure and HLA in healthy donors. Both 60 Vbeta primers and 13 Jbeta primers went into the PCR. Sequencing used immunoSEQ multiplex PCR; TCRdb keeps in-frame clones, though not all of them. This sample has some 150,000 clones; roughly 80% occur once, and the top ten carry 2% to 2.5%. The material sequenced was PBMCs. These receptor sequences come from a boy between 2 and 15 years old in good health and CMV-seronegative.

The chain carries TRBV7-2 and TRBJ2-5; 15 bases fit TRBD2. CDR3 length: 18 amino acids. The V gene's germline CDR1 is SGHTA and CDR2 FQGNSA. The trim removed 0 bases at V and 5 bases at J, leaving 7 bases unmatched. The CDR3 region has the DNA TGTGCCAGCAGCTTAGCCCGGACTAGCGGGGGGGCCTACGAGACCCAGTACTTC. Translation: CASSLARTSGGAYETQYF.

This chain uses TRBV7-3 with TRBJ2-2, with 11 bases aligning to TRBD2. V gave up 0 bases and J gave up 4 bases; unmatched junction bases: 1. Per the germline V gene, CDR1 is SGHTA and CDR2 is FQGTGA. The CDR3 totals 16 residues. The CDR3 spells CASSLTLAGGTGELFF. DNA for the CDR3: TGTGCCAGCAGCTTAACTCTAGCGGGAGGCACCGGGGAGCTGTTTTTT.

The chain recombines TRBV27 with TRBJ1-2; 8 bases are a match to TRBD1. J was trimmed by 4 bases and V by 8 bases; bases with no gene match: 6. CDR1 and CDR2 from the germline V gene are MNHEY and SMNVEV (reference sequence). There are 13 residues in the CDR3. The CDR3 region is CASASRGLYGYTF. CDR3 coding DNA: TGTGCCAGCGCATCCAGGGGGCTCTATGGCTACACCTTC.

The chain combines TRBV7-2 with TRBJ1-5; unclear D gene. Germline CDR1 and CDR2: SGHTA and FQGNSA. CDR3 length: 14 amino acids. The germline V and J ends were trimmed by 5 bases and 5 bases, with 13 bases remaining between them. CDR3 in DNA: TGTGCCAGCAGCCCGCGGGAGCAGTATCAGCCCCAGCATTTT. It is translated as CASSPREQYQPQHF.

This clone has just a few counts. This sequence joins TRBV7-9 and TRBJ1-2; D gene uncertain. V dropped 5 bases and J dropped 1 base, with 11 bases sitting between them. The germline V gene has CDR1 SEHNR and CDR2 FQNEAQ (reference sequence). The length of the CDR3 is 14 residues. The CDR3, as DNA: TGTGCCAGCAGCCAAGCGGTAGATAACTATGGCTACACCTTC. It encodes CASSQAVDNYGYTF.

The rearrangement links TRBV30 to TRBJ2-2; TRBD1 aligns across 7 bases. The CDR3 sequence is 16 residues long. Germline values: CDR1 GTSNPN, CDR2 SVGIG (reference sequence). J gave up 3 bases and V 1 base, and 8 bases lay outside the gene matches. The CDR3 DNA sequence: TGTGCCTGGAGTGCGCCCGGGACAGCCGACACCGGGGAGCTGTTTTTT. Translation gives CAWSAPGTADTGELFF.

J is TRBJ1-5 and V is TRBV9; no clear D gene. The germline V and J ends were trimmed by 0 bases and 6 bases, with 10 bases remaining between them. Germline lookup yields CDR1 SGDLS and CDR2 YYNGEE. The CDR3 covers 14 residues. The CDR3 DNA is TGTGCCAGCAGCGTAGGACCGCACAGTCAGCCCCAGCATTTT. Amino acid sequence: CASSVGPHSQPQHF. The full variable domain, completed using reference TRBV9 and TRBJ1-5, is DSGVTQTPKHLITATGQRVTLRCSPRSGDLSVYWYQQSLDQGLQFLIQYYNGEERAKGNILERFSAQQFPDLHSELNLSSLELGDSALYFCASSVGPHSQPQHFGDGTRLSIL.

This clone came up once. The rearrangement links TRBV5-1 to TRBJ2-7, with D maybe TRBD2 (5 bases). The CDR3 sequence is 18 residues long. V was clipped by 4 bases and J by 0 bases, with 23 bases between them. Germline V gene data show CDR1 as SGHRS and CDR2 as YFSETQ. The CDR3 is CASSELTSDFRSSYEQYF. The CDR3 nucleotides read TGCGCCAGCAGCGAGCTGACTTCGGACTTCAGGAGCTCCTACGAGCAGTACTTC.